This TCR beta chain was sequenced during a study of CD8 T cells in Susac syndrome. Study as a whole: Each patient with Susac syndrome, at the time of blood draw, was therapy-naive, on corticosteroids, or on intravenous immunoglobulin alone. Findings of the study overall: The CD4+ T cell repertoires, which came from Susac syndrome patients, showed no sign of clonal expansion.

As regards this clonotype: The antigen is not known.

RNA was extracted with the RNeasy kit, and a quantity of roughly 0.45 to 1 ug was reverse transcribed using random hexamers. Amplification of the TCR beta CDR3 was carried out by immunoSEQ multiplex PCR, which spanned a total of 54 Vbeta and 13 Jbeta segments. TCRdb fed the immunoSEQ multiplex PCR reads into MiXCR, producing one record per CDR3 protein. The sample yields 170,000 or so distinct CDR3 sequences, just under 95% seen once. The V gene's germline CDR1 is LGHDT and CDR2 YNNKEL (reference sequence). Trimming took 1 base from V and 4 from J, leaving 13 bases between them. This CDR3 is 15 amino acids long.

The origin of this receptor is a human donor with Susac syndrome. The chain has TRBV3-1 and TRBJ1-2, with a tentative D call TRBD1 (5 bases). The specimen sequenced was CD4+ T cells from PBMCs. The CDR3 DNA sequence: TGTGCCAGCAGCCAAGGTGACAGTCACTCCTATGGCTACACCTTC. Translation: CASSQGDSHSYGYTF.